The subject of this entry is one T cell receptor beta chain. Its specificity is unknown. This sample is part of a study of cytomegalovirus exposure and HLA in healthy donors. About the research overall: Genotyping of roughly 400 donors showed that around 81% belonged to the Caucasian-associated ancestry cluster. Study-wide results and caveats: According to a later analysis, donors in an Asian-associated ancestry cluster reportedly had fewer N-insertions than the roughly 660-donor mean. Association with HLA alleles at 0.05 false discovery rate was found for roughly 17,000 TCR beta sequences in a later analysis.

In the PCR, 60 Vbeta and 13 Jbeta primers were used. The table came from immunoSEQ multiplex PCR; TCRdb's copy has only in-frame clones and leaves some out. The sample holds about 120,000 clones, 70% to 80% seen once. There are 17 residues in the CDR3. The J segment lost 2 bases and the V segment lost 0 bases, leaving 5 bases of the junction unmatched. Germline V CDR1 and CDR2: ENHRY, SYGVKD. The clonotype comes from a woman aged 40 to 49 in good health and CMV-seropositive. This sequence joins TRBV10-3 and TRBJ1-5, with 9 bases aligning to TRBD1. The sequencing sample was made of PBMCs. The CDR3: CAISESTGQGGNQPQHF. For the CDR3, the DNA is TGTGCCATCAGTGAGTCGACGGGACAGGGTGGCAATCAGCCCCAGCATTTT.